The entry below describes one T cell receptor beta chain. Its antigen has not been determined. The sample holds no much larger clone one base away, and base qualities are not on file. CDR3 length: 16 amino acids, cysteine to phenylalanine. Only CDR3 DNA is held: 48 bases, read in frame from base 1. Via the germline V gene, CDR1 is KGHSH and CDR2 LQKENI. V loses 3 bases at its end and J loses 2 bases; junction bases beyond the gene matches: 7. This specimen belongs to a study of OX40 agonist ivuxolimab in advanced cancers. About the study as a whole: Ivuxolimab, which targeted the costimulatory receptor OX40 (CD134), was an agonistic, fully human IgG2 monoclonal antibody. Intravenous ivuxolimab was administered to patients every 2 weeks at six dose levels: 0.01, 0.1, 0.3, 1.5, 3 and 10 mg/kg. Among the 52 dose-escalation patients, 19 had hepatocellular carcinoma, roughly 15 melanoma, 9 renal cell carcinoma and 9 head and neck cancer. In the dose-escalation cohort, 70% to 85% of patients were male, and the mean age was 60 years with a range of roughly 20 to 80. Patients were allowed to have had prior anti-PD-1, anti-PD-L1 or anti-CTLA-4 therapy, and around two fifths of the dose-escalation patients had been treated with checkpoint inhibitors. Three dose-escalation patients achieved partial responses, one with hepatocellular carcinoma and two with cutaneous melanoma. Peripheral TCRbeta sequencing aimed to test whether ivuxolimab altered TCR sequence diversity and caused clonal T-cell expansion. The paper covers the monotherapy dose-escalation part of the phase I ivuxolimab trial, which included N of about 56 patients. Broad study findings and their caveats: At doses of 0.1 to 3.0 mg/kg, clonal expansion of both CD4+ and CD8+ T cells in blood was seen between baseline and week 6. The antigen specificity of the peripheral T cells that underwent clonal expansion was not determined. Partial responders in the 0.1-3.0 mg/kg groups had among the lowest normalized peripheral clonal expansion, especially among CD8+ T cells. On average, CD8+ T cells showed more expanded clones than CD4+ T cells after ivuxolimab. Low levels of normalized T-cell clonal expansion were also seen in some patients who did not respond.

Patients with a history of autoimmune disease or receiving systemic immunosuppression were excluded from the trial. Peripheral blood for TCR sequencing was collected from all dose cohorts at baseline, on cycle 4 day 1, and on cycle 7 day 1. Samples were obtained from an open-label, multicenter, first-in-human phase I dose-escalation trial of ivuxolimab. Adults with locally advanced or metastatic melanoma, renal cell, hepatocellular, or head and neck squamous cell carcinoma were enrolled in the trial. Before TCR sequencing, CD4+ T cells and CD8+ T cells from peripheral blood were sorted into separate populations. To sequence the TCRbeta CDR3 region, genomic DNA was isolated from the sorted cells. The immunoSEQ Assay was used for sequencing of TCRbeta CDR3 regions. TCRdb retrieved this table from immuneACCESS and kept in-frame rearrangements only. Not all clones are present; in checked studies, unresolved V genes account for under half, and no reason is known for the remainder. Counted in this sample were more than 15,000 clones; around three quarters of them appeared once. Approximately 46% of the sample comes from the top ten.

This clonotype was obtained from an adult with an advanced solid tumor such as melanoma, head and neck, liver or kidney cancer. The sample consisted of CD4+ or CD8+ T cells sorted from blood, taken in a trial of the OX40 agonist ivuxolimab. Recombination joined TRBV18 with TRBJ2-1, with TRBD1 identical over 7 junction bases. The CDR3 region has the sequence CASSPPTGITYNEQFF. At the DNA level, the sequence is TGTGCCAGCTCACCTCCGACAGGGATCACCTACAATGAGCAGTTCTTC. The full variable domain, completed from the reference TRBV18 and TRBJ2-1 proteins outside the CDR3, reads NAGVMQNPRHLVRRRGQEARLRCSPMKGHSHVYWYRQLPEEGLKFMVYLQKENIIDESGMPKERFSAEFPKEGPSILRIQQVVRGDSAAYFCASSPPTGITYNEQFFGPGTRLTVL.